This T cell receptor beta chain was observed in a study of cytomegalovirus exposure and HLA in healthy donors. This CDR3 is built from 15 residues. Germline-derived CDR1 and CDR2 are SNHLY and FYNNEI. The V end was cut by 1 base, the J end by 0 bases, with 7 bases between. As regards this clone: Its specificity is not known. The sample holds other DNA sequences that translate to the same CDR3.

Study results and limitations: The study had only CMV serostatus as immune exposure information. Analysis was carried out at a later point, and it linked a missense DCLRE1C variant to TCR beta V- and J-gene trimming. Within a later analysis, the majority of CMV-associated TCR beta chains appeared HLA-restricted.

The PCR contained 60 Vbeta and 13 Jbeta primers. The protocol was immunoSEQ multiplex PCR, while the TCRdb copy is restricted to in-frame clones and leaves out a portion. The sample has nearly 110,000 clones; around 71% are singletons. The rearrangement uses TRBV2 and TRBJ1-3, with D perhaps matching TRBD1 (5 bases). The source material was PBMCs. This clonotype originated in a boy between 10 and 17 years old in good health and CMV-seronegative. The CDR3 coding sequence is TGTGCCAGCAGTGAAGAGGGGCTCTCTGGAAACACCATATATTTT. Translating it yields CASSEEGLSGNTIYF.